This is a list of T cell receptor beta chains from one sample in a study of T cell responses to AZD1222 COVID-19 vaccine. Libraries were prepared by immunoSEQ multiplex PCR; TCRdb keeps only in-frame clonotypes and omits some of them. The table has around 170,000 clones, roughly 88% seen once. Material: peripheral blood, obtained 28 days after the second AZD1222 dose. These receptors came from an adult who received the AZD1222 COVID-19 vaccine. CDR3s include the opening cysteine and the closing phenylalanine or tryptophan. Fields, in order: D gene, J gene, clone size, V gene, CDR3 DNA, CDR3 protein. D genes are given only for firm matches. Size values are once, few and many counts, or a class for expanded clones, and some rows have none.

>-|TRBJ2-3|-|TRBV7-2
TGTGCCAGCAGCCTCCAGGCCAGGGGGGCGGCAGATACGCAGTATTTT
CASSLQARGAADTQYF
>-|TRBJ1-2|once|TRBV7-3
TGTGCCAGCAGCCAGGACCCATCTGGGGATGGCTACACCTTC
CASSQDPSGDGYTF
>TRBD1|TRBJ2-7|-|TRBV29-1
TGCAGCTCTACTACCGGGACAGGGTTATCTGAGCAGTACTTC
CSSTTGTGLSEQYF
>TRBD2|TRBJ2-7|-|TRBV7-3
TGTGCCAGCAGCCCTGCGGGGGGGGGCTGGGGCGAGCAGTACTTC
CASSPAGGGWGEQYF
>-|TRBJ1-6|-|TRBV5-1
TGCGCCAGCAGGCAGGGACAAGAGGGTTCACCCCTCCACTTT
CASRQGQEGSPLHF
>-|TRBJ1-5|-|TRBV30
TGTGCCTGGAGTGCAGGGAGCCAGCCCCAGCATTTT
CAWSAGSQPQHF
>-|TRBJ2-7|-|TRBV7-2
TGTGCCAGCAGCCCACAGGTCCTCGTGGAGTACGAGCAGTACTTC
CASSPQVLVEYEQYF
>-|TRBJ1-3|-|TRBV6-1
TGTGCCAGCACCGCCACGCCTGGAAACACCATATATTTT
CASTATPGNTIYF
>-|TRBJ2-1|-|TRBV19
TGTGCCAGTAGTATGGGCGACAGAGGATTTTACAATGAGCAGTTCTTC
CASSMGDRGFYNEQFF
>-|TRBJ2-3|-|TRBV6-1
TGTGCCAGCAGTGAAGATCCGGGGCCCGCGCGAGATACGCAGTATTTT
CASSEDPGPARDTQYF
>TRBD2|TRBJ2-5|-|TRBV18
TGTGCCAGCTCACCACTAAGCGGGGGTGTTCAAGAGACCCAGTACTTC
CASSPLSGGVQETQYF
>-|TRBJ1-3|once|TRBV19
TGTGCCAGTAGTATCCAGGGTCCTGAAAACACCATATATTTT
CASSIQGPENTIYF
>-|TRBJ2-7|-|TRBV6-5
TGTGCCAGCACGGTTCTATACGAGCAGTACTTC
CASTVLYEQYF
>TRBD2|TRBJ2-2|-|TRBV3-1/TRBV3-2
TGTGCCAGCAGCCACACTGCTAGCGGGGGGGATACCGGGGAGCTGTTTTTT
CASSHTASGGDTGELFF
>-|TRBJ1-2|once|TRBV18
TGTGCCAGCTCTGGGGCTCTCAAGGGGAGCTATGGCTACACCTTC
CASSGALKGSYGYTF
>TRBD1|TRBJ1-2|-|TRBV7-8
TGTGCCAGCAGCTTAGGGTTACCCGCAGGGGGGTATGGCTACACCTTC
CASSLGLPAGGYGYTF
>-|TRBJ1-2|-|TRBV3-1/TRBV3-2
TGTGCCAGCAGCGCCCGGGGGATCGACAGCTATGGCTACACCTTC
CASSARGIDSYGYTF